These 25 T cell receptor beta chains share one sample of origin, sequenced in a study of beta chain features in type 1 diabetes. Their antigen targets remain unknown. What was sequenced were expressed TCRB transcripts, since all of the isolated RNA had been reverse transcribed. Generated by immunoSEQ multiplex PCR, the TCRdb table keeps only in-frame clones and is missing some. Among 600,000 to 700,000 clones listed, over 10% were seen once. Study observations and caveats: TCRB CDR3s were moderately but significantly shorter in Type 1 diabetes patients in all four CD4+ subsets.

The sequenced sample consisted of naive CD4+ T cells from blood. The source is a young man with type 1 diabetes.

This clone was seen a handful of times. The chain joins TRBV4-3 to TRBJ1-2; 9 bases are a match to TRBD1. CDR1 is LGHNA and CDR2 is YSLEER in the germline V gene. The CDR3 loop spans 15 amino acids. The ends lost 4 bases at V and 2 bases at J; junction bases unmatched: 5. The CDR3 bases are TGCGCCAGCAGCCGGGCCGGACAGGGGAACTATGGCTACACCTTC. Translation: CASSRAGQGNYGYTF.

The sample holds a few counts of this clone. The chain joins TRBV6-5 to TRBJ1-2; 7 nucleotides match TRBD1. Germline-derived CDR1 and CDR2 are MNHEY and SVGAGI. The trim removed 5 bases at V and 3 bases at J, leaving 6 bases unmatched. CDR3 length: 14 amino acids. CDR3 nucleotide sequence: TGTGCCAGCAGTACAGACAGGGCCCACTATGGCTACACCTTC. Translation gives CASSTDRAHYGYTF.

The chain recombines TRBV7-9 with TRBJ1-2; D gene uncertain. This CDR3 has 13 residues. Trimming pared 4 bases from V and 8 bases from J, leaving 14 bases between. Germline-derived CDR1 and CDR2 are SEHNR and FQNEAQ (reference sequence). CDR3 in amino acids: CASSSTEENGYTF. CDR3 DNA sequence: TGTGCCAGCAGCTCGACCGAGGAGAACGGCTACACCTTC. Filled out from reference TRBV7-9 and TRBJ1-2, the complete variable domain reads DTGVSQNPRHKITKRGQNVTFRCDPISEHNRLYWYRQTLGQGPEFLTYFQNEAQLEKSRLLSDRFSAERPKGSFSTLEIQRTEQGDSAMYLCASSSTEENGYTFGSGTRLTVV.

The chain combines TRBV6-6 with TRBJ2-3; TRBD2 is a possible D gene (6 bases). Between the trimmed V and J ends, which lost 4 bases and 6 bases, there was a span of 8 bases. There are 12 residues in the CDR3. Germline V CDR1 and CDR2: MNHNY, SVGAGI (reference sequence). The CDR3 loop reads CASSSSGDTQYF. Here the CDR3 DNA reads TGTGCCAGCAGTTCCAGCGGGGATACGCAGTATTTT.

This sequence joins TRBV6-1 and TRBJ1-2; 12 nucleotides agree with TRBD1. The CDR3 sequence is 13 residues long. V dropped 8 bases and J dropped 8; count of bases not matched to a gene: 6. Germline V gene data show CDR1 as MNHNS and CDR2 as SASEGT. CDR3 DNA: TGTGCCAGCGAGACCGGGACAGGGGGCGGCTACACCTTC. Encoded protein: CASETGTGGGYTF.

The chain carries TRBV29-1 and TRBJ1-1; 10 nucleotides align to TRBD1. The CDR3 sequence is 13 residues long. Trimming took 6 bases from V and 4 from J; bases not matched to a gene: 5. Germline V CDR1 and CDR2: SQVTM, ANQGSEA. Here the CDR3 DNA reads TGCAGCGTCGCTAGGACAGGGGGCACTGAAGCTTTCTTT. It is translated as CSVARTGGTEAFF.

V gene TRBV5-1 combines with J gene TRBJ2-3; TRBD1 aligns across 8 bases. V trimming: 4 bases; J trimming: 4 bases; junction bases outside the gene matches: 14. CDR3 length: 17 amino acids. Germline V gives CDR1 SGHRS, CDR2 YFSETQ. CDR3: CASSVRIRGRLADTQYF. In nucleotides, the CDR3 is TGCGCCAGCAGCGTTAGAATCAGGGGGCGGTTGGCAGATACGCAGTATTTT.

The CDR3 loop is CASMDGRRRTDTQYF. The CDR3 coding sequence is TGTGCCAGCATGGACGGTCGGCGCCGCACAGATACGCAGTATTTT. V gene TRBV2 combines with J gene TRBJ2-3; D is unclear. The CDR3 spans 15 residues. The germline V gene encodes CDR1 SNHLY and CDR2 FYNNEI. Deletions cut 7 bases from V and 1 base from J, with 15 bases between.

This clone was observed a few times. Here the CDR3 DNA reads TGTGCCAGCAGCTTAGCCATACGGACAGGGAAGGACTACGAGCAGTACTTC. Its translation: CASSLAIRTGKDYEQYF. This chain joins TRBV7-9 and TRBJ2-7; 8 nucleotides line up with TRBD1. Losses at the gene ends were 0 bases for V and 3 bases for J; bases not matched to a gene: 10. CDR1 is SEHNR and CDR2 is FQNEAQ in the germline V gene (reference sequence). The CDR3 loop spans 17 amino acids.

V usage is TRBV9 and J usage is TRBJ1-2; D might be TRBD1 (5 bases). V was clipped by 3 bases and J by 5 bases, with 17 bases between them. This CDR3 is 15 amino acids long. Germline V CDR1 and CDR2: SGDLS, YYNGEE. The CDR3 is CASSAGGSQSYGYTF. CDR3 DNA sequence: TGTGCCAGCAGCGCCGGGGGGTCTCAAAGTTATGGCTACACCTTC.

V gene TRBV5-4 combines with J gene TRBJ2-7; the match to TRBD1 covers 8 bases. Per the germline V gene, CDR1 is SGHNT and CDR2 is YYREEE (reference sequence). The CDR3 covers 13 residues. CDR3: CEWRTGLVGEQYF. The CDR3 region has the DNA TGTGAATGGAGGACAGGGTTAGTAGGCGAGCAGTACTTC.

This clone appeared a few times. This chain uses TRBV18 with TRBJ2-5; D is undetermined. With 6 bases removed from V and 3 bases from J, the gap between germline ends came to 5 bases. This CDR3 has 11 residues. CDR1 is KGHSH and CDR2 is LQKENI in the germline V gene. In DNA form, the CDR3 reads TGTGCCAGCTCGGATGAAGAGACCCAGTACTTC. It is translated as CASSDEETQYF.

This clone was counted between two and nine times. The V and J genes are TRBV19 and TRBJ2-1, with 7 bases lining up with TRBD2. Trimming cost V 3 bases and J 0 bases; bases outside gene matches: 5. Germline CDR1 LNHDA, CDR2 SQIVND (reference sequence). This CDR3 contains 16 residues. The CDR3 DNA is TGTGCCAGTAGTATCACGGGACTAATCTCCTACAATGAGCAGTTCTTC. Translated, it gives CASSITGLISYNEQFF.

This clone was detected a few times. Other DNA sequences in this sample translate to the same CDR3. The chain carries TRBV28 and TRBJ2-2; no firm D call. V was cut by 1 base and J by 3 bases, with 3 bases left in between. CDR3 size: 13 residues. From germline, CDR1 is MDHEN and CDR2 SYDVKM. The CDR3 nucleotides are TGTGCCAGCAGTTTATATGACACCGGGGAGCTGTTTTTT. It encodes CASSLYDTGELFF. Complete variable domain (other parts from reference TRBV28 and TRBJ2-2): DVKVTQSSRYLVKRTGEKVFLECVQDMDHENMFWYRQDPGLGLRLIYFSYDVKMKEKGDIPEGYSVSREKKERFSLILESASTNQTSMYLCASSLYDTGELFFGEGSRLTVL.

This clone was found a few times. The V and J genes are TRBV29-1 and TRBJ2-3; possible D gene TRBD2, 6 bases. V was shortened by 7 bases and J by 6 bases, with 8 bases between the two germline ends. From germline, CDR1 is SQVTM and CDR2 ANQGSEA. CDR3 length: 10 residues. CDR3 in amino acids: CSAGGDTQYF. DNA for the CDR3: TGCAGCGCTGGGGGGGATACGCAGTATTTT.

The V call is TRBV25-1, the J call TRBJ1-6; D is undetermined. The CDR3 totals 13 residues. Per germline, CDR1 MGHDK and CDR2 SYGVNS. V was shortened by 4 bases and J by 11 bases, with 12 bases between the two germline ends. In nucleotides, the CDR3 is TGTGCCAGCAGTGGGGAGCCCGAGGCACCCCTCCACTTT. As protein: CASSGEPEAPLHF.

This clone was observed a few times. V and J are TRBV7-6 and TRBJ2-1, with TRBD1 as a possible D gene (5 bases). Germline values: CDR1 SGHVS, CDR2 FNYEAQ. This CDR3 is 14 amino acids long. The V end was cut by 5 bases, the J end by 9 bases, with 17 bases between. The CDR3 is CASSPERGFIEQFF. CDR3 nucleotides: TGTGCCAGCAGCCCAGAAAGGGGTTTTATTGAGCAGTTCTTC. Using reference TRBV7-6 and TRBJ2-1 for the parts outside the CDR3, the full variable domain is GAGVSQSPRYKVTKRGQDVALRCDPISGHVSLYWYRQALGQGPEFLTYFNYEAQQDKSGLPNDRFSAERPEGSISTLTIQRTEQRDSAMYRCASSPERGFIEQFFGPGTRLTVL.

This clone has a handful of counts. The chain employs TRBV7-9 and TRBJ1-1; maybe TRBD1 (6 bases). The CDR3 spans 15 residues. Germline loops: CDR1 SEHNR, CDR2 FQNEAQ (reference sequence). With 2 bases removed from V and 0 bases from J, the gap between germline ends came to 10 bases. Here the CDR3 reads CASSLPNRVNTEAFF. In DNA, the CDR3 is TGTGCCAGCAGCTTACCCAACAGGGTGAACACTGAAGCTTTCTTT. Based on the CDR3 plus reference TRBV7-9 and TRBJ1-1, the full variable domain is DTGVSQNPRHKITKRGQNVTFRCDPISEHNRLYWYRQTLGQGPEFLTYFQNEAQLEKSRLLSDRFSAERPKGSFSTLEIQRTEQGDSAMYLCASSLPNRVNTEAFFGQGTRLTVV.

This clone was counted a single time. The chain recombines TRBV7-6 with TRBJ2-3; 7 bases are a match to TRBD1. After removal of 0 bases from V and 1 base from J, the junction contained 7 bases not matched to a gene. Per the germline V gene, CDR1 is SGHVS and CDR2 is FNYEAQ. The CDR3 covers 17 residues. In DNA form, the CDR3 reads TGTGCCAGCAGCTTAGCAGCGACAGGGCCGGGCACAGATACGCAGTATTTT. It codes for CASSLAATGPGTDTQYF.

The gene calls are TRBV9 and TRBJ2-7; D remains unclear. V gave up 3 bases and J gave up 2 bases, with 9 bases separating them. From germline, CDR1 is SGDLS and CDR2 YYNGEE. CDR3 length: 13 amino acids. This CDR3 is CASSGPLAYEQYF. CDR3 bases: TGTGCCAGCAGCGGGCCGTTGGCCTACGAGCAGTACTTC. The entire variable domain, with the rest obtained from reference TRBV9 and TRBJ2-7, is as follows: DSGVTQTPKHLITATGQRVTLRCSPRSGDLSVYWYQQSLDQGLQFLIQYYNGEERAKGNILERFSAQQFPDLHSELNLSSLELGDSALYFCASSGPLAYEQYFGPGTRLTVT.

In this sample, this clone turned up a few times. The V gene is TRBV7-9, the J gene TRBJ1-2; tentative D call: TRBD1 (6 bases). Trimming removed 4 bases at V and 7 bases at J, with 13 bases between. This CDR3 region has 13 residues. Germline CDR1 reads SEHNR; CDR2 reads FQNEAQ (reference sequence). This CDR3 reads CASSWRDTLGYTF. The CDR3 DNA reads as TGTGCCAGCAGCTGGCGGGACACCCTTGGCTACACCTTC.

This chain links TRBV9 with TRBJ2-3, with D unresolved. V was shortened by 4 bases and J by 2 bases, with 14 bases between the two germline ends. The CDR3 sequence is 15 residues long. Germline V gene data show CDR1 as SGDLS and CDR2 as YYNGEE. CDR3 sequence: CASSPNGLDTDTQYF. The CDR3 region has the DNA TGTGCCAGCAGCCCCAACGGGCTGGACACAGATACGCAGTATTTT.

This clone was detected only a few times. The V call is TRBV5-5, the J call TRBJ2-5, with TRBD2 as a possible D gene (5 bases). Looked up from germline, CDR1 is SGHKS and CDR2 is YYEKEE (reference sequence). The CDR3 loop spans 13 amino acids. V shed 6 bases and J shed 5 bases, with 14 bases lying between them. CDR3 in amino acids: CASTPGGTETQYF. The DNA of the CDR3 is TGTGCCAGCACCCCCGGAGGTACGGAGACCCAGTACTTC.

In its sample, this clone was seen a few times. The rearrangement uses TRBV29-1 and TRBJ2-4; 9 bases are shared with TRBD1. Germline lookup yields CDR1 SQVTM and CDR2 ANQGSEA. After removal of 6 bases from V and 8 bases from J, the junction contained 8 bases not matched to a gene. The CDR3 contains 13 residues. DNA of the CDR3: TGCAGCGTCGGGACAGGGTCGGTGGACATTCAGTACTTC. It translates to CSVGTGSVDIQYF.

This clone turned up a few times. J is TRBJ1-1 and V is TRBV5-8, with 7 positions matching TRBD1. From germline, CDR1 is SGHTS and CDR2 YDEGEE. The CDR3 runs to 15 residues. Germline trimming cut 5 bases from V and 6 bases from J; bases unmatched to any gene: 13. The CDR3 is CASRRLQGSVAEAFF. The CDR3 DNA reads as TGTGCCAGCAGGCGGTTACAGGGGAGTGTCGCTGAAGCTTTCTTT.